This entry lists 26 T cell receptor beta chains sequenced from one sample in a study of blood T cell repertoires in COVID-19. Profiled with immunoSEQ multiplex PCR; TCRdb holds only in-frame clones, not every one. Altogether tens of thousands of clones are present, more than 70% being singletons, with the ten largest covering approximately 8%. The sample taken for sequencing was peripheral blood. These receptors originate from a human donor with acute or convalescent COVID-19. The donor label of this sample is uncertain.

A single count supports this clone. Written as DNA, the CDR3 is TGTGCCAGCAGCCACCTAACTAGCGGGGGGCGTCCTAGCACAGATACGCAGTATTTT. Its protein product is CASSHLTSGGRPSTDTQYF. The rearrangement uses TRBV4-2 and TRBJ2-3; 12 bases agree with TRBD2. CDR1 is LGHNA, CDR2 YNFKEQ, per germline. The CDR3 runs to 19 residues. Germline trimming cut 3 bases from V and 0 bases from J; bases unmatched to any gene: 10.

The chain combines TRBV4-1 with TRBJ1-6, with D possibly being TRBD1 (5 bases). Trimming shortened V by 5 bases and J by 9 bases, and 14 bases separated the two germline ends. This CDR3 contains 14 residues. From germline, CDR1 is MGHRA and CDR2 YSYEKL. The CDR3 DNA reads TGCGCCAGCAGCGGTGGAGGGGATGTTTCACCCCTCCACTTT. This translates into CASSGGGDVSPLHF.

J is TRBJ2-1 and V is TRBV5-1; TRBD2 matches at 11 bases. The germline gives CDR1 SGHRS, CDR2 YFSETQ. The CDR3 runs to 17 residues. Trimming took 4 bases from V and 5 from J; bases not matched to a gene: 11. This chain's CDR3 is CASSPGLAGGADNEQFF. The CDR3 region has the DNA TGCGCCAGCAGCCCGGGCCTAGCGGGGGGCGCCGACAATGAGCAGTTCTTC.

The chain joins TRBV2 to TRBJ1-2, with D uncertain. The germline V gene encodes CDR1 SNHLY and CDR2 FYNNEI. V dropped 4 bases and J dropped 2 bases, with 5 bases sitting between them. The CDR3 extends over 12 amino acids. In DNA, the CDR3 is TGTGCCAGCAGTGGAGGGAACTATGGCTACACCTTC. Residues: CASSGGNYGYTF.

The CDR3 sequence: CAISDQRGGEEQFF. CDR3 DNA sequence: TGTGCCATCAGTGACCAGCGGGGGGGCGAGGAGCAGTTCTTC. This chain connects TRBV10-3 to TRBJ2-1, with TRBD2 identical over 10 bases. V trimming: 3 bases; J trimming: 10 bases; junction bases outside the gene matches: 6. This CDR3 region has 14 residues. Looked up from germline, CDR1 is ENHRY and CDR2 is SYGVKD.

The chain links TRBV5-5 to TRBJ1-2; possible D gene TRBD1, 6 bases. Trimming removed 4 bases at V and 1 base at J, with 14 bases between. The CDR3 extends over 15 amino acids. CDR1 and CDR2 (germline): SGHKS, YYEKEE (reference sequence). The CDR3 region is CASSVNGQRNYGYTF. CDR3 sequence (DNA): TGTGCCAGCAGCGTGAACGGACAGCGTAACTATGGCTACACCTTC.

The V gene is TRBV9, the J gene TRBJ2-1, with a possible D match to TRBD1 (5 bases). The CDR3 is made up of 15 amino acids. Trimming stripped 0 bases from V and 7 bases from J, with 14 bases between. Germline V gene data show CDR1 as SGDLS and CDR2 as YYNGEE. The CDR3 spells CASSVGQSVANEQFF. CDR3 coding DNA: TGTGCCAGCAGCGTAGGACAGTCGGTGGCGAATGAGCAGTTCTTC.

The V and J genes are TRBV30 and TRBJ1-3; D is unresolved. Between the trimmed V and J ends, which lost 2 bases and 4 bases, there was a span of 6 bases. In germline, CDR1 is GTSNPN, CDR2 SVGIG (reference sequence). There are 12 residues in the CDR3. The CDR3 sequence is CAWSLQGNTIYF. The CDR3 DNA reads as TGTGCCTGGAGTCTCCAGGGAAACACCATATATTTT.

V is TRBV5-1 and J is TRBJ2-5; the D gene is possibly TRBD1 (5 bases). The CDR3 length is 14 residues. The V end was cut by 1 base, the J end by 5 bases, with 12 bases between. In germline, CDR1 is SGHRS, CDR2 YFSETQ. The CDR3 coding sequence is TGCGCCAGCAGCTTGTTGCAGGGTCGGGAGACCCAGTACTTC. Its translation: CASSLLQGRETQYF.

This chain connects TRBV7-2 to TRBJ1-5; TRBD1 agrees at 10 bases. The V gene end was trimmed by 0 bases and the J gene end by 6 bases; junction bases not matched to a gene: 5. Germline V gene data show CDR1 as SGHTA and CDR2 as FQGNSA. The length of the CDR3 is 16 residues. In DNA, the CDR3 is TGTGCCAGCAGCTTAGCCGGGACAGGGGCTGGTCAGCCCCAGCATTTT. As protein: CASSLAGTGAGQPQHF.

The rearrangement links TRBV7-3 to TRBJ2-1; 11 nucleotides match TRBD2. The V gene end was trimmed by 5 bases and the J gene end by 8 bases; junction bases not matched to a gene: 11. Germline V gene data show CDR1 as SGHTA and CDR2 as FQGTGA. The CDR3 sequence is 16 residues long. The CDR3 protein is CASSQRGLAAFDEQFF. As DNA, the CDR3 is TGTGCCAGCAGCCAGAGGGGACTAGCGGCCTTCGATGAGCAGTTCTTC.

This clone has more than one count but fewer than ten. The chain combines TRBV5-4 with TRBJ1-2, with D unresolved. The V and J ends lost 0 bases and 1 base respectively, with 7 bases between them. The CDR3 is 14 residues long. From germline, CDR1 is SGHNT and CDR2 YYREEE (reference sequence). The CDR3 spells CASSLESINYGYTF. The CDR3 DNA is TGTGCCAGCAGCTTGGAATCAATTAACTATGGCTACACCTTC.

The rearrangement uses TRBV9 and TRBJ1-6; D unclear. The CDR3 consists of 13 residues. Germline CDR1 and CDR2: SGDLS and YYNGEE. Between the trimmed V and J ends, which lost 3 bases and 12 bases, there was a span of 13 bases. CDR3 amino acids: CASSAMQREPLHF. CDR3 DNA: TGTGCCAGCAGCGCTATGCAGCGCGAACCCCTCCACTTT.

The V call is TRBV18, the J call TRBJ1-3, with D perhaps TRBD1 (5 bases). Germline-derived CDR1 and CDR2 are KGHSH and LQKENI. The V gene lost 6 bases and the J gene lost 0 bases, with 6 bases spanning the gap. CDR3 size: 13 residues. CDR3 bases: TGTGCCAGCTCGACAGCCTCTGGAAACACCATATATTTT. Translation gives CASSTASGNTIYF. Together with reference TRBV18 and TRBJ1-3, the CDR3 gives the full variable domain: NAGVMQNPRHLVRRRGQEARLRCSPMKGHSHVYWYRQLPEEGLKFMVYLQKENIIDESGMPKERFSAEFPKEGPSILRIQQVVRGDSAAYFCASSTASGNTIYFGEGSWLTVV.

This chain joins TRBV19 and TRBJ2-7, with a tentative D call TRBD1 (5 bases). The germline V gene encodes CDR1 LNHDA and CDR2 SQIVND (reference sequence). The CDR3 consists of 15 residues. V was shortened by 5 bases and J by 5 bases, with 19 bases between the two germline ends. CDR3 in amino acids: CASSHPRQGKDEQYF. CDR3 coding DNA: TGTGCCAGTAGTCATCCTCGGCAGGGCAAGGACGAGCAGTACTTC.

The chain has TRBV6-5 and TRBJ1-5; D is unclear. Germline V gene sequence: CDR1 MNHEY, CDR2 SVGAGI. This CDR3 region has 13 residues. V shed 10 bases and J shed 0 bases, with 10 bases lying between them. The CDR3 here is CATGVYSNQPQHF. As DNA, the CDR3 is TGTGCCACCGGAGTGTATAGCAATCAGCCCCAGCATTTT.

The chain joins TRBV7-3 to TRBJ2-2, with TRBD2 matching 7 bases. Germline-derived CDR1 and CDR2 are SGHTA and FQGTGA. The CDR3 covers 17 residues. V trimming: 5 bases; J trimming: 1 base; junction bases outside the gene matches: 10. The CDR3 DNA sequence: TGTGCCAGCAGCAGACTCCCTAGCGGCAAGAACACCGGGGAGCTGTTTTTT. This codes for CASSRLPSGKNTGELFF.

The rearrangement links TRBV3-1 (or the pseudogene TRBV3-2) to TRBJ1-3; no reliable D call. V was pared by 4 bases and J by 0 bases, with 19 bases between. Per the germline V gene, CDR1 is LGHDT and CDR2 is YNNKEL (reference sequence). This CDR3 is built from 18 residues. CDR3 sequence: CASSPPPSRRLSGNTIYF. The CDR3 nucleotides are TGTGCCAGCAGCCCCCCCCCGAGTAGGAGACTCTCTGGAAACACCATATATTTT.

J is TRBJ1-3 and V is TRBV15; 7 bases match TRBD1. V lost 5 bases to trimming and J lost 1 base; unmatched junction nucleotides: 8. The germline V gene has CDR1 LNHNV and CDR2 YYDKDF (reference sequence). The CDR3 contains 16 residues. The CDR3 DNA is TGTGCCACCAGCGGCAACAGGGGTTGGTCTGGAAACACCATATATTTT. Its translation is CATSGNRGWSGNTIYF.

The chain employs TRBV11-3 and TRBJ2-2; the match to TRBD2 covers 10 bases. From germline, CDR1 is SGHNT and CDR2 YENEEA. The CDR3 is made up of 18 amino acids. V shed 3 bases and J 6 bases; nucleotides not matched to a gene: 13. The CDR3 here is CASSFLAGVGLRSGELFF. In nucleotides, the CDR3 is TGTGCCAGCAGCTTCCTAGCGGGAGTGGGGCTCCGGTCCGGGGAGCTGTTTTTT.

This chain joins TRBV5-1 and TRBJ1-6; no reliable D call. V was shortened by 0 bases and J by 3 bases, with 7 bases between the two germline ends. The CDR3 is 15 amino acids. Per the germline V gene, CDR1 is SGHRS and CDR2 is YFSETQ. CDR3 DNA: TGCGCCAGCAGCTTGGCCGAGGTCTATAATTCACCCCTCCACTTT. Amino acid sequence: CASSLAEVYNSPLHF.

The V and J genes are TRBV3-1 (or the pseudogene TRBV3-2) and TRBJ2-6; 11 nucleotides agree with TRBD1. This CDR3 contains 19 residues. After removal of 0 bases from V and 2 bases from J, the junction contained 6 bases not matched to a gene. From germline, CDR1 is LGHDT and CDR2 YNNKEL (reference sequence). The CDR3 reads CASSQDEGQGVAGANVLTF. In DNA form, the CDR3 reads TGTGCCAGCAGCCAAGATGAGGGACAGGGGGTGGCTGGGGCCAACGTCCTGACTTTC.

This clone was seen a few times. The chain couples TRBV30 to TRBJ1-3; unclear D gene. The CDR3 extends over 14 amino acids. The germline V gene has CDR1 GTSNPN and CDR2 SVGIG (reference sequence). Trimming stripped 2 bases from V and 0 bases from J, with 8 bases between. Here the CDR3 reads CAWSIGFSGNTIYF. In DNA form, the CDR3 reads TGTGCCTGGAGTATTGGCTTCTCTGGAAACACCATATATTTT.

This chain connects TRBV5-1 to TRBJ2-7; the D gene is possibly TRBD1 (5 bases). CDR3 length equals 15 residues. Germline loops: CDR1 SGHRS, CDR2 YFSETQ. Trimming shortened V by 0 bases and J by 6 bases, and 16 bases separated the two germline ends. CDR3 region: CASSLERPWGAEQYF. DNA for the CDR3: TGCGCCAGCAGCTTGGAGCGACCATGGGGCGCCGAGCAGTACTTC.

CDR3 amino acids: CASRDITNYGYTF. For the CDR3, the DNA is TGTGCCAGCAGGGACATAACTAACTATGGCTACACCTTC. The chain is built from TRBV6-5 and TRBJ1-2; D is perhaps TRBD1 (5 bases). The CDR3 runs to 13 residues. Trimming took off 6 bases at V and 0 bases at J, with 8 bases between the two ends. The V gene's germline CDR1 is MNHEY and CDR2 SVGAGI.

This chain links TRBV7-2 with TRBJ1-1; D is perhaps TRBD1 (6 bases). Per germline, CDR1 SGHTA and CDR2 FQGNSA. V lost 1 base and J 8 bases, leaving 26 bases between the germline ends. The CDR3 has 18 residues. The CDR3 coding sequence is TGTGCCAGCAGCTTAGATGCGCCGACGTTAGCAGGGGAAACAGAAGCTTTCTTT. Protein sequence: CASSLDAPTLAGETEAFF.